This entry lists 13 T cell receptor beta chains sequenced from one sample in a study of cytomegalovirus exposure and HLA in healthy donors. The PCR was carried out with 60 Vbeta primers and 13 Jbeta primers. TCRdb's table, derived via immunoSEQ multiplex PCR, lists solely in-frame clones and lacks some. Found here are fewer than 150,000 clones, 75% of them singletons; the top ten hold under 3.5%. Sequencing used PBMCs. These receptors were taken from a man younger than 40 in good health and CMV-seronegative.

This chain uses TRBV9 with TRBJ1-5; D may be TRBD1 (5 bases). Germline CDR1 SGDLS, CDR2 YYNGEE. Trimming shortened V by 3 bases and J by 4 bases, and 14 bases separated the two germline ends. The CDR3 covers 15 residues. The CDR3 region has the DNA TGTGCCAGCAGCGGGTCCACAGGCGAAAATCAGCCCCAGCATTTT. It codes for CASSGSTGENQPQHF.

The CDR3 nucleotides read TGTGCCAGCAGTCCACACATCAATGAGCAGTTCTTC. Protein sequence: CASSPHINEQFF. The rearrangement links TRBV28 to TRBJ2-1; D is unresolved. Germline V lookup: CDR1 MDHEN, CDR2 SYDVKM. CDR3 length equals 12 residues. V lost 5 bases, J lost 6 bases, and 8 bases lay in between. The full variable domain, in which reference TRBV28 and TRBJ2-1 provide the parts outside the CDR3, is DVKVTQSSRYLVKRTGEKVFLECVQDMDHENMFWYRQDPGLGLRLIYFSYDVKMKEKGDIPEGYSVSREKKERFSLILESASTNQTSMYLCASSPHINEQFFGPGTRLTVL.

The rearrangement joins TRBV5-1 to TRBJ1-4; 8 bases map to TRBD1. This CDR3 contains 16 residues. J was trimmed by 5 bases and V by 4 bases; bases with no gene match: 10. Germline assignment: CDR1 SGHRS and CDR2 YFSETQ. The CDR3 spells CASSLTIQGGNEKLFF. The CDR3 DNA sequence: TGCGCCAGCAGCCTCACGATACAGGGGGGAAATGAAAAACTGTTTTTT. Combining the CDR3 with reference TRBV5-1 and TRBJ1-4 gives the whole variable domain KAGVTQTPRYLIKTRGQQVTLSCSPISGHRSVSWYQQTPGQGLQFLFEYFSETQRNKGNFPGRFSGRQFSNSRSEMNVSTLELGDSALYLCASSLTIQGGNEKLFFGSGTQLSVL.

The chain joins TRBV6-1 to TRBJ2-1, with a possible D match to TRBD1 (6 bases). This CDR3 spans 14 amino acids. V lost 11 bases to trimming and J lost 1 base, with 15 bases between them. Germline loops: CDR1 MNHNS, CDR2 SASEGT. The DNA for the CDR3 is TGTGCCCCCAGGGGATATCCTTCCTACAATGAGCAGTTCTTC. This codes for CAPRGYPSYNEQFF.

The rearrangement joins TRBV19 to TRBJ2-7; 7 bases match TRBD1. The trim removed 4 bases at V and 1 base at J, leaving 7 bases unmatched. Germline CDR1 and CDR2: LNHDA and SQIVND (reference sequence). The CDR3 consists of 15 residues. The CDR3 DNA is TGTGCCAGTAGTAGGGACAGCGCTCGGTCCTACGAGCAGTACTTC. Translated, it gives CASSRDSARSYEQYF.

The V call is TRBV10-3, the J call TRBJ1-6, with 9 bases lining up with TRBD1. The junction had 5 bases not matched to a gene; V was cut back by 4 bases and J by 7 bases. The CDR3 consists of 15 residues. Germline-derived CDR1 and CDR2 are ENHRY and SYGVKD. In DNA form, the CDR3 reads TGTGCCATCAGTGTGGACAGGGGCTGGAATTCACCCCTCCACTTT. The encoded protein is CAISVDRGWNSPLHF.

A single count supports this clone. The chain links TRBV11-3 to TRBJ2-5; maybe TRBD2 (5 bases). The CDR3 sequence is 15 residues long. The V gene lost 4 bases and the J gene lost 5 bases, with 17 bases spanning the gap. Germline V gene lookup returns CDR1 SGHNT and CDR2 YENEEA. The CDR3 region is CASSYTGGGGETQYF. The CDR3 region has the DNA TGTGCCAGCAGCTATACTGGAGGTGGCGGGGAGACCCAGTACTTC.

The rearrangement uses TRBV9 and TRBJ1-6, with D unresolved. CDR1 and CDR2 (germline): SGDLS, YYNGEE. There are 15 residues in the CDR3. V lost 4 bases and J 4 bases, leaving 12 bases between the germline ends. This CDR3 is CASSPPGGYNSPLHF. For the CDR3, the DNA is TGTGCCAGCAGCCCTCCGGGAGGGTATAATTCACCCCTCCACTTT.

There are a few counts of this clone. The V call is TRBV4-3, the J call TRBJ2-3; D is uncertain. Germline loops: CDR1 LGHNA, CDR2 YSLEER. The CDR3 covers 15 residues. V was pared by 4 bases and J by 6 bases, with 17 bases between. The CDR3 coding sequence is TGCGCCAGCAGCCTTAGCAGCGCCTCCGGGGATACGCAGTATTTT. Protein: CASSLSSASGDTQYF.

This clone was counted between two and nine times. The chain couples TRBV9 to TRBJ1-1; D might be TRBD1 (5 bases). There are 13 residues in the CDR3. Trimming shortened V by 3 bases and J by 2 bases, and 8 bases separated the two germline ends. Germline lookup yields CDR1 SGDLS and CDR2 YYNGEE. The CDR3 bases are TGTGCCAGCAGCGAGGGGCCTAACACTGAAGCTTTCTTT. The encoded protein is CASSEGPNTEAFF.

The J gene is TRBJ2-5, the V gene TRBV5-4; D perhaps matches TRBD1 (5 bases). This CDR3 contains 12 residues. Looked up from germline, CDR1 is SGHNT and CDR2 is YYREEE (reference sequence). Trimming pared 7 bases from V and 7 bases from J, leaving 14 bases between. The CDR3 reads CASAPRVGTQYF. The CDR3 DNA is TGTGCCAGCGCCCCCAGGGTCGGGACCCAGTACTTC.

V is TRBV19 and J is TRBJ2-7, with 14 bases fitting TRBD2. CDR1 is LNHDA and CDR2 is SQIVND in the germline V gene (reference sequence). This CDR3 region has 16 residues. V lost 6 bases and J lost 5; bases outside the gene matches: 9. CDR3 in DNA: TGTGCCAGTAGAGGACTAGCGGGAGGAGACTTACACGAGCAGTACTTC. As protein: CASRGLAGGDLHEQYF.

The chain uses TRBV5-6 and TRBJ2-1; TRBD1 matches 11 bases. The V segment lost 3 bases and the J segment 3 bases; nucleotides outside the gene matches: 5. The CDR3 covers 16 residues. Germline V gives CDR1 SGHDT, CDR2 YYEEEE. The CDR3 DNA sequence: TGTGCCAGCAGCTCAACCGGGACAGGGGGCTACAATGAGCAGTTCTTC. Translation gives CASSSTGTGGYNEQFF.